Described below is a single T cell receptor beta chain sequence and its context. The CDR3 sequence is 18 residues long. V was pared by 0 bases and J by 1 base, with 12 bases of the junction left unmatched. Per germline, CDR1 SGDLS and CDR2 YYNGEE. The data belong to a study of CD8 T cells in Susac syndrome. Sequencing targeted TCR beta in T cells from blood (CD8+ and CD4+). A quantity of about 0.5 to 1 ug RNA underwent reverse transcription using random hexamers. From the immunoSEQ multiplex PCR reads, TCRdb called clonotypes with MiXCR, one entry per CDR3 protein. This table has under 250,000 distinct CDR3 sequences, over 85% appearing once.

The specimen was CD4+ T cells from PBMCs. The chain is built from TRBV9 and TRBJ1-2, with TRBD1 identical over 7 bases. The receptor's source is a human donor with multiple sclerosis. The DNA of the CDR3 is TGTGCCAGCAGCGTAGATTCTTTTGGGACAGAGGATAACTATGGCTACACCTTC. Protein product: CASSVDSFGTEDNYGYTF.